The T cell receptor beta chain described here comes from a study of identical twins. TCRdb re-derived calls from the 5' RACE reads in MiXCR, one entry per CDR3 protein. The table shows 400,000 or so distinct CDR3 sequences, with about 9% occurring only once. Overall study findings and caveats: For out-of-frame beta sequences, excess twin sharing was weaker. The study found that models underestimated out-of-frame TCR alpha sharing in monozygotic twins.

Of note for this clonotype: Its target is not known.

Healthy Caucasians, and only they, were the donors. The CDR3 loop spans 14 amino acids. V shed 5 bases and J 6 bases; nucleotides not matched to a gene: 5. In germline, CDR1 is LNHDA, CDR2 SQIVND (reference sequence). The source material was naive T cells sorted from blood. This clonotype was sampled from a woman aged 45-59 years in good health. V gene TRBV19 combines with J gene TRBJ1-5; 9 nucleotides line up with TRBD1. The CDR3: CASSDRGGGQPQHF. The CDR3 nucleotides read TGTGCCAGTAGTGACAGGGGGGGCGGTCAGCCCCAGCATTTT. The entire variable domain, with the rest obtained from reference TRBV19 and TRBJ1-5, is as follows: DGGITQSPKYLFRKEGQNVTLSCEQNLNHDAMYWYRQDPGQGLRLIYYSQIVNDFQKGDIAEGYSVSREKKESFPLTVTSAQKNPTAFYLCASSDRGGGQPQHFGDGTRLSIL.